This T cell receptor (beta chain) comes out of a study of CD8 T cells in ankylosing spondylitis. Whole-study findings and limits: Significant enrichment of disease-linked clones was reportedly seen in matched ankylosing spondylitis synovial fluid. Typical of ankylosing spondylitis blood, it appeared, was a TCR beta motif of 7 or 8 highly homologous variants.

The sample holds a few counts of this clonotype. What it recognizes is unknown. TCRdb processed the 5' RACE reads anew with MiXCR; each CDR3 protein has one entry. There are roughly 350,000 distinct CDR3 sequences in the sample; roughly 8% occur only once, and about 15% lies in the top ten. The germline V gene encodes CDR1 MNHEY and CDR2 SVGAGI. V was pared by 3 bases and J by 8 bases, with 14 bases between. CDR3 length: 14 residues. Sample: blood, either unsorted or a sorted T cell fraction (not recorded which). The chain joins TRBV6-5 to TRBJ2-1; possibly TRBD1 for D (5 bases). The clonotype comes from a male donor with ankylosing spondylitis. This CDR3 is CASSYLGGADEQFF. The DNA of the CDR3 is TGTGCCAGCAGTTATCTGGGTGGGGCGGATGAGCAGTTCTTC.